Listed here is a single TCR beta chain. Antigen unknown. The sample originates from a study of cytomegalovirus exposure and HLA in healthy donors. As for the study in general: In a previous analysis, some 120 million unique TCR beta sequences were found from some 200 million T cells.

Study observations and caveats: Some public TCRs appeared in many individuals, while most sequences were rare. Apart from CMV serostatus, no immune exposure information was available.

The CDR3 is 13 amino acids. Germline-derived CDR1 and CDR2 are SEHNR and FQNEAQ (reference sequence). V lost 5 bases, J lost 11 bases, and 10 bases stayed unmatched. Vbeta (60) and Jbeta (13) primers were used in the PCR. This table comes from immunoSEQ multiplex PCR, and its TCRdb copy is limited to in-frame clones, with some not included. The table has over 150,000 clones, roughly four fifths seen once. The rearrangement uses TRBV7-9 and TRBJ1-1, with 8 positions matching TRBD1. This receptor was obtained from a male donor in good health and CMV-seronegative. The sample consisted of PBMCs. CDR3 amino acids: CASSRGQALGAFF. As DNA, the CDR3 is TGTGCCAGCAGCCGGGGACAGGCCTTGGGGGCTTTCTTT.